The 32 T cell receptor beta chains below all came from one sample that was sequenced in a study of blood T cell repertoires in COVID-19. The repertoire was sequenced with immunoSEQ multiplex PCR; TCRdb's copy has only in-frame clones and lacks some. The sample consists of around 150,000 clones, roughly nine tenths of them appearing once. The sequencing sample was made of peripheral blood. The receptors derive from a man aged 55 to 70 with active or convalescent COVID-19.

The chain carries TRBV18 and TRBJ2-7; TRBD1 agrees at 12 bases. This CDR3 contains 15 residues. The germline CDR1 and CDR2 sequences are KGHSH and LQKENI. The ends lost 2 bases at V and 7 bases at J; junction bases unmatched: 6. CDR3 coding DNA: TGTGCCAGCTCACCAGGGACAGGGGGCTCGAAGGAGCAGTACTTC. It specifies CASSPGTGGSKEQYF.

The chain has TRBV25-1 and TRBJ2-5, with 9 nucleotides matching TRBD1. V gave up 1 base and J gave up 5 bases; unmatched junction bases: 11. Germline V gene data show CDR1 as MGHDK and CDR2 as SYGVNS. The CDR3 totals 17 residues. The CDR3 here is CASSEFEQGAIWETQYF. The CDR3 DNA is TGTGCCAGCAGTGAATTTGAACAGGGGGCGATTTGGGAGACCCAGTACTTC.

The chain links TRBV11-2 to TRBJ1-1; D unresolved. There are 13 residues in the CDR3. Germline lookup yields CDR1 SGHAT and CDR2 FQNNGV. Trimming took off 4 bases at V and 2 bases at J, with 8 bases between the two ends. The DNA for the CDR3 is TGTGCCAGCAGCTCGCGAGAAAACACTGAAGCTTTCTTT. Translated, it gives CASSSRENTEAFF.

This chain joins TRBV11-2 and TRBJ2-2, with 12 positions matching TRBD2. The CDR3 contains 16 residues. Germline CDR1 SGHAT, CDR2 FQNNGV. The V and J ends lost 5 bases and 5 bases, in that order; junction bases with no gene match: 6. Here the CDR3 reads CASSSYGTSGTGELFF. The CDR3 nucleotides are TGTGCCAGCAGCAGTTACGGGACTAGCGGGACCGGGGAGCTGTTTTTT.

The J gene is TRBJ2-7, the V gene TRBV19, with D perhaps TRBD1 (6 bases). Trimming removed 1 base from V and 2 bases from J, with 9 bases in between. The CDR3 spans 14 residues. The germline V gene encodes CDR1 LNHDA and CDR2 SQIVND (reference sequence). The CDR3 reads CASSIVDSTYEQYF. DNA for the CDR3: TGTGCCAGTAGTATAGTGGACAGCACCTACGAGCAGTACTTC.

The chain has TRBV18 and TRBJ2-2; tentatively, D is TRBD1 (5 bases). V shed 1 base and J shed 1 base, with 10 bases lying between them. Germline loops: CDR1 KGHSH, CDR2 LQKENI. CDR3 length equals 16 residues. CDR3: CASSPQGRWNTGELFF. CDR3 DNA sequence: TGTGCCAGCTCACCACAGGGGCGGTGGAACACCGGGGAGCTGTTTTTT.

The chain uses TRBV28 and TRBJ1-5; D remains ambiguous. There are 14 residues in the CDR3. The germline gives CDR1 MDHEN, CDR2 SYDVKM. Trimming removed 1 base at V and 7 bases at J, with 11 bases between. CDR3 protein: CASSLSRHAQPQHF. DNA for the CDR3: TGTGCCAGCAGTTTATCCCGACATGCGCAGCCCCAGCATTTT.

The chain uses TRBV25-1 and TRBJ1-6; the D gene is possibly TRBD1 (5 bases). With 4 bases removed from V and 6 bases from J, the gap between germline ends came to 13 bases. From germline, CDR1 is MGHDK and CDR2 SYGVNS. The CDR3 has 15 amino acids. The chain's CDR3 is CASSGFQGGNSPLHF. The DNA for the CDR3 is TGTGCCAGCAGTGGTTTTCAGGGCGGTAATTCACCCCTCCACTTT. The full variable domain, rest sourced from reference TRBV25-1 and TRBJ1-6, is EADIYQTPRYLVIGTGKKITLECSQTMGHDKMYWYQQDPGMELHLIHYSYGVNSTEKGDLSSESTVSRIRTEHFPLTLESARPSHTSQYLCASSGFQGGNSPLHFGNGTRLTVT.

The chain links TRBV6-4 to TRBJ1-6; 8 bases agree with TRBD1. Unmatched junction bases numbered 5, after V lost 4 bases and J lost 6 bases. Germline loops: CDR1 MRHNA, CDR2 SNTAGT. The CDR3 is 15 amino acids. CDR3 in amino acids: CASSAVQGANSPLHF. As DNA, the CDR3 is TGTGCCAGCAGTGCCGTTCAGGGGGCTAATTCACCCCTCCACTTT.

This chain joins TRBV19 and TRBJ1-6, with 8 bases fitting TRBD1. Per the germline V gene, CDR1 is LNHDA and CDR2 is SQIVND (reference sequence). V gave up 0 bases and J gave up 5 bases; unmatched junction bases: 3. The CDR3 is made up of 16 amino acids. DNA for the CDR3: TGTGCCAGTAGTATAGATCGGACAGGGCATAATTCACCCCTCCACTTT. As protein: CASSIDRTGHNSPLHF.

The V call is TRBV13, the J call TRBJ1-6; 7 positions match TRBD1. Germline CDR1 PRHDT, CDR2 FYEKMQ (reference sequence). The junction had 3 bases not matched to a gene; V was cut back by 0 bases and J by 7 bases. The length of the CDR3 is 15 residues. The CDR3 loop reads CASSLGQGRNSPLHF. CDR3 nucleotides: TGTGCCAGCAGCTTAGGACAGGGGAGAAATTCACCCCTCCACTTT.

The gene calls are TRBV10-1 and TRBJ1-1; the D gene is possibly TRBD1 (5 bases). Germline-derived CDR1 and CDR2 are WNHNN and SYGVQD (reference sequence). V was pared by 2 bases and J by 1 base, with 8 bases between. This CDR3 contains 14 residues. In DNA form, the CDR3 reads TGCGCCAGCAGTGAGGGGGCCGGGAACACTGAAGCTTTCTTT. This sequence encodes CASSEGAGNTEAFF.

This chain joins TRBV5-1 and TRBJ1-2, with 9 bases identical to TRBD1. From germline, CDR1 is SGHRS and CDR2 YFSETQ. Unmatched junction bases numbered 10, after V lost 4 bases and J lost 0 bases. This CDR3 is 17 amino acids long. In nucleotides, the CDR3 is TGCGCCAGCAGCGCTAATCCGGGACAGGGAGCTAACTATGGCTACACCTTC. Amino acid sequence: CASSANPGQGANYGYTF. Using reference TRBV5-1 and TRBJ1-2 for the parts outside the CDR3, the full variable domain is KAGVTQTPRYLIKTRGQQVTLSCSPISGHRSVSWYQQTPGQGLQFLFEYFSETQRNKGNFPGRFSGRQFSNSRSEMNVSTLELGDSALYLCASSANPGQGANYGYTFGSGTRLTVV.

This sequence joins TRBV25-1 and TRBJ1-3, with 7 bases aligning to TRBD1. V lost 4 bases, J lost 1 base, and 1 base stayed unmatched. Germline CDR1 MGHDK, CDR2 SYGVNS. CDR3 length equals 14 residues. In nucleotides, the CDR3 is TGTGCCAGCAGTGGACAGGGTTCTGGAAACACCATATATTTT. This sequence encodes CASSGQGSGNTIYF.

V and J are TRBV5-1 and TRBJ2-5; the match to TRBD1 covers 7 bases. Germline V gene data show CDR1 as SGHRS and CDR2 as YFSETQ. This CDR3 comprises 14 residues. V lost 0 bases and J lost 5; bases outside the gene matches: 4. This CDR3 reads CASSLETGQETQYF. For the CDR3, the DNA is TGCGCCAGCAGCTTGGAGACAGGGCAGGAGACCCAGTACTTC.

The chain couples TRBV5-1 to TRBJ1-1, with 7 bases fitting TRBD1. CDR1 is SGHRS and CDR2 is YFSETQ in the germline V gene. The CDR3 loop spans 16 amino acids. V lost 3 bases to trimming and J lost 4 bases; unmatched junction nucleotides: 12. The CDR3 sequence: CASSSITGVGGTEAFF. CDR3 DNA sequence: TGCGCCAGCAGCTCCATCACAGGGGTTGGTGGCACTGAAGCTTTCTTT.

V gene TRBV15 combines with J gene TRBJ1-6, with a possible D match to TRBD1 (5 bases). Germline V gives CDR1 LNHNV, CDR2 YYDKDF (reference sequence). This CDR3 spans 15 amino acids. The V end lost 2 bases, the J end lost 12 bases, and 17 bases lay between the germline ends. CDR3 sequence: CATSRQRQFSEPLHF. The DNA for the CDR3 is TGTGCCACCAGCAGACAAAGACAGTTCTCGGAACCCCTCCACTTT.

CDR3 in amino acids: CASSLVGQGGEAFF. CDR3 coding DNA: TGTGCCAGCAGCTTAGTTGGACAGGGCGGTGAAGCTTTCTTT. The chain combines TRBV7-6 with TRBJ1-1, with TRBD1 matching 8 bases. Germline lookup yields CDR1 SGHVS and CDR2 FNYEAQ. This CDR3 is 14 amino acids long. Trimming at V came to 1 base and at J to 7 bases, leaving 5 bases not matched to a gene. Filled out from reference TRBV7-6 and TRBJ1-1, the complete variable domain reads GAGVSQSPRYKVTKRGQDVALRCDPISGHVSLYWYRQALGQGPEFLTYFNYEAQQDKSGLPNDRFSAERPEGSISTLTIQRTEQRDSAMYRCASSLVGQGGEAFFGQGTRLTVV.

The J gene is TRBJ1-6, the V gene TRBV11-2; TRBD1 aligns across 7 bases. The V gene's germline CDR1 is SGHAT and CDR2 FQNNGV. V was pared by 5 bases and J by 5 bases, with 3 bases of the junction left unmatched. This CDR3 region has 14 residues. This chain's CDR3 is CASSRGQDNSPLHF. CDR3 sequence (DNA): TGTGCCAGCAGCAGGGGGCAGGATAATTCACCCCTCCACTTT.

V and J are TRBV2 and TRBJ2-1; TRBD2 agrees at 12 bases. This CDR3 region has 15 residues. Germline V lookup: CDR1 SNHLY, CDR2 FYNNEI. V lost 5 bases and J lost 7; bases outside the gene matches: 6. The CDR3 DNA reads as TGTGCCAGCAGTCCACTAGCGGGGGGTCTAAATGAGCAGTTCTTC. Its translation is CASSPLAGGLNEQFF.

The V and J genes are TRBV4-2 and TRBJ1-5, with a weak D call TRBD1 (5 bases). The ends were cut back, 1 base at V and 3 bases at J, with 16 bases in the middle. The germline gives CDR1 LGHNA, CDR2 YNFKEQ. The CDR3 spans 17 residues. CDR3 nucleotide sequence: TGTGCCAGCAGCCAAGTTTATACGGGGGAAACCAATCAGCCCCAGCATTTT. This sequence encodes CASSQVYTGETNQPQHF.

CDR3: CASAGQGLLGYTF. Here the CDR3 DNA reads TGTGCCAGTGCGGGGCAGGGACTTCTTGGCTACACCTTC. V usage is TRBV19 and J usage is TRBJ1-2; D is perhaps TRBD1 (5 bases). Germline loops: CDR1 LNHDA, CDR2 SQIVND (reference sequence). V shed 8 bases and J shed 7 bases, with 17 bases lying between them. CDR3 length: 13 residues.

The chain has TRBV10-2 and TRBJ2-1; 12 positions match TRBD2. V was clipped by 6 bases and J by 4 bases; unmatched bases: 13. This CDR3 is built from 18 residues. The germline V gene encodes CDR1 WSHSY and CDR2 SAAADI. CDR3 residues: CASRGVDGLAGQYNEQFF. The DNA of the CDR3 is TGCGCCAGCAGAGGGGTAGATGGACTAGCGGGACAATACAATGAGCAGTTCTTC.

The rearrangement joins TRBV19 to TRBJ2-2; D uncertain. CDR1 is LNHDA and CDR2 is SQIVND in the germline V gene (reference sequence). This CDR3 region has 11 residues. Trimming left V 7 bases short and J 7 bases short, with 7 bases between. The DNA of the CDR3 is TGTGCCAGTATGCGGTACGGGGAGCTGTTTTTT. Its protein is CASMRYGELFF. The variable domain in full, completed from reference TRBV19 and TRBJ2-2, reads DGGITQSPKYLFRKEGQNVTLSCEQNLNHDAMYWYRQDPGQGLRLIYYSQIVNDFQKGDIAEGYSVSREKKESFPLTVTSAQKNPTAFYLCASMRYGELFFGEGSRLTVL.

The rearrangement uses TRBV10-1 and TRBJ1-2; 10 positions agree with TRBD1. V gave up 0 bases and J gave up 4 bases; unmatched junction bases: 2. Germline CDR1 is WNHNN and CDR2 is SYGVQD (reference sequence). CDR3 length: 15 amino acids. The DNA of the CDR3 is TGCGCCAGCAGTGAGTCCGGGGACAGGGGCTATGGCTACACCTTC. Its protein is CASSESGDRGYGYTF.

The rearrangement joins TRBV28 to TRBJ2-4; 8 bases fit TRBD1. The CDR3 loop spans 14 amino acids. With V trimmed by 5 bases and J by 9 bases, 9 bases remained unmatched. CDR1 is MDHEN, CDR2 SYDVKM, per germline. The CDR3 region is CASSAPDRGSIQYF. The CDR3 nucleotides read TGTGCCAGCAGTGCCCCCGACAGGGGAAGCATTCAGTACTTC. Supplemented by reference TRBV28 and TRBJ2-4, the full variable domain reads DVKVTQSSRYLVKRTGEKVFLECVQDMDHENMFWYRQDPGLGLRLIYFSYDVKMKEKGDIPEGYSVSREKKERFSLILESASTNQTSMYLCASSAPDRGSIQYFGAGTRLSVL.

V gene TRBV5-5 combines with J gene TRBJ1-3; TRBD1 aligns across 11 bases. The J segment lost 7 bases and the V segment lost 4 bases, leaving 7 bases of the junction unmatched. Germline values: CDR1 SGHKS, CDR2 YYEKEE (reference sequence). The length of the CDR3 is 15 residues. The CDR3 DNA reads TGTGCCAGCAGCCGAGGACAGGGGGCAAGCAACACCATATATTTT. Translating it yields CASSRGQGASNTIYF.

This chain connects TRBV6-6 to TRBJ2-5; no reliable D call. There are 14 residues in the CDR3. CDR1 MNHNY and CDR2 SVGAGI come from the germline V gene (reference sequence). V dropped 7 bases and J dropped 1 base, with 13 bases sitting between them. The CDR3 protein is CASTNRVSQETQYF. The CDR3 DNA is TGTGCCAGCACCAACCGGGTGAGCCAAGAGACCCAGTACTTC.

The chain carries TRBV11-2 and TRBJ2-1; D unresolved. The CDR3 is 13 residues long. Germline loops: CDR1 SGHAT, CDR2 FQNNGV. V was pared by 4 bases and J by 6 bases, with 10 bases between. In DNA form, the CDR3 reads TGTGCCAGCAGCTCCGTCGAGAGCAATGAGCAGTTCTTC. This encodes CASSSVESNEQFF.

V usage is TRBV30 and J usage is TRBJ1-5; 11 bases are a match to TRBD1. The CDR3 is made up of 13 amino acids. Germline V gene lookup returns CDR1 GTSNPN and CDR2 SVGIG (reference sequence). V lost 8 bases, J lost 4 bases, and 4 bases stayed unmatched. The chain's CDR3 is CAGGDRGNQPQHF. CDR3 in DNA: TGTGCCGGGGGGGACAGGGGGAATCAGCCCCAGCATTTT.

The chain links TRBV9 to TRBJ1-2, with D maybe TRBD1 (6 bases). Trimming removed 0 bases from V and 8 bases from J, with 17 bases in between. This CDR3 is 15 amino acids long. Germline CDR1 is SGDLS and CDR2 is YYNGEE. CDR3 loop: CASSVEPGELRGYTF. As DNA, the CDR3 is TGTGCCAGCAGCGTAGAGCCAGGGGAGTTGCGAGGCTACACCTTC.

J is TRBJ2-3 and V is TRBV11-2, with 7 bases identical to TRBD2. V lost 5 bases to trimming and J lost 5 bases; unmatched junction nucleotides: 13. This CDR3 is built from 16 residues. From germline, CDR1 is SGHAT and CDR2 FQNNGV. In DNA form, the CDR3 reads TGTGCCAGCAGCAACAAAGGGGCGGGAGACCGAGATACGCAGTATTTT. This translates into CASSNKGAGDRDTQYF.